Given below is one T cell receptor beta chain in context. The antigen remains undetermined. Using its own MiXCR run on the reads, TCRdb lists one record per CDR3 protein. This table has around 300,000 distinct CDR3 sequences, 8% to 9.5% appearing once. The record originates from a study of T cell repertoires in cytomegalovirus infection. About the study: Public TCR beta signatures were indicative of both CMV infection and a matching HLA type.

Points from the study as a whole: Dominating the ex vivo response were TCR beta clonotypes that were CMV-specific and HLA-C-restricted.

From germline, CDR1 is MGHRA and CDR2 YSYEKL. Trimming took 1 base from V and 4 from J, leaving 16 bases between them. The CDR3 is 16 residues long. The chain uses TRBV4-1 and TRBJ1-2; D gene uncertain. This clonotype was sampled from a human donor in good health (CMV status not recorded). Some clones in this sample may be carry-over from other donors' samples. Material for sequencing was PBMCs. CDR3 bases: TGCGCCAGCAGCCAAGTCGCAGCCGAGAAAATCTATGGCTACACCTTC. This gives the protein CASSQVAAEKIYGYTF.